The next 23 T cell receptor beta chains were all read from a single sample in a study of blood T cell repertoires in COVID-19 (dated by TCRdb to the early 2020s). The library was generated by the immunoSEQ multiplex PCR assay. The table comes from immuneACCESS by way of TCRdb, which keeps in-frame sequences with V and J called. Part of the clones is missing from these tables; in studies checked, under half for an unresolved V gene and the rest for unknown reasons. This sample holds more than 250,000 clones; approximately 90% were observed only once. The top ten clonotypes cover about 1.2% of the sample. What was sequenced was PBMCs or T cells enriched from blood (not recorded which). These receptors were obtained from a woman aged 40-49 years with acute COVID-19.

The rearrangement uses TRBV21-1 and TRBJ1-1. TRBV21-1 is designated a pseudogene. The CDR3 is 14 amino acids. The CDR3 nucleotides are TGTGCCAGCAGCAAAAAGCCCACGGACACTGAAGCTTTCTTT. Residues: CASSKKPTDTEAFF.

The chain joins TRBV5-5 to TRBJ1-2; D is possibly TRBD1 (6 bases). From germline, CDR1 is SGHKS and CDR2 YYEKEE (reference sequence). The CDR3 is 16 amino acids. The V and J ends lost 1 base and 5 bases respectively, with 18 bases between them. The CDR3: CASSLHSGGDWYGYTF. CDR3 coding DNA: TGTGCCAGCAGCTTGCATTCGGGGGGCGATTGGTATGGCTACACCTTC.

The J gene is TRBJ2-5, the V gene TRBV18; D is perhaps TRBD1 (6 bases). Germline CDR1 reads KGHSH; CDR2 reads LQKENI. CDR3 length: 14 residues. V was trimmed by 2 bases and J by 0 bases, leaving 7 bases between them. The CDR3 loop reads CASSPRGNQETQYF. DNA for the CDR3: TGTGCCAGCTCACCAAGGGGGAACCAAGAGACCCAGTACTTC.

V usage is TRBV19 and J usage is TRBJ1-5; TRBD1 is a possible D gene (6 bases). The V end lost 3 bases, the J end lost 3 bases, and 9 bases lay between the germline ends. CDR1 is LNHDA, CDR2 SQIVND, per germline (reference sequence). This CDR3 contains 14 residues. This CDR3 is CASSIYRDNQPQHF. The CDR3, as DNA: TGTGCCAGTAGTATTTACAGGGACAATCAGCCCCAGCATTTT.

This clone came up a few times. The chain uses TRBV19 and TRBJ2-1, with 9 bases aligning to TRBD2. The CDR3 contains 16 residues. Per germline, CDR1 LNHDA and CDR2 SQIVND (reference sequence). After removal of 2 bases from V and 7 bases from J, the junction contained 9 bases not matched to a gene. The CDR3 protein is CASSISGAGGLNEQFF. The CDR3 region has the DNA TGTGCCAGTAGTATATCGGGAGCGGGAGGCCTAAATGAGCAGTTCTTC.

Concerning this clone: Additional DNA sequences in this sample encode the identical CDR3. V gene TRBV24-1 combines with J gene TRBJ2-5, with 7 nucleotides matching TRBD1. The CDR3 loop spans 15 amino acids. V was pared by 0 bases and J by 5 bases, with 5 bases of the junction left unmatched. Germline CDR1 KGHDR, CDR2 SFDVKD. This chain's CDR3 is CATSDLRQGGETQYF. CDR3 DNA sequence: TGTGCCACCAGTGATTTGCGACAGGGCGGGGAGACCCAGTACTTC.

V gene TRBV24-1 combines with J gene TRBJ1-4, with D perhaps matching TRBD1 (6 bases). With 7 bases removed from V and 6 bases from J, the gap between germline ends came to 11 bases. There are 13 residues in the CDR3. Germline V gene sequence: CDR1 KGHDR, CDR2 SFDVKD. The CDR3 nucleotides are TGTGCCACCAGCTTCGGACAGCATGAAAAACTGTTTTTT. It yields the protein CATSFGQHEKLFF.

As DNA, the CDR3 is TGTGCCAGCAGCGTAGATGGCAGGGCGGGAAATTCACCCCTCCACTTT. Protein: CASSVDGRAGNSPLHF. V is TRBV9 and J is TRBJ1-6, with a possible D match to TRBD1 (5 bases). The CDR3 is made up of 16 amino acids. Germline V gene lookup returns CDR1 SGDLS and CDR2 YYNGEE. V was pared by 0 bases and J by 7 bases, with 14 bases between.

CDR3 nucleotide sequence: TGTGCCAGCAGATACAGGGGGACTACTAATGAAAAACTGTTTTTT. Amino acid sequence: CASRYRGTTNEKLFF. The rearrangement links TRBV11-2 to TRBJ1-4; 8 bases are shared with TRBD1. Germline values: CDR1 SGHAT, CDR2 FQNNGV. V shed 6 bases and J 2 bases; nucleotides not matched to a gene: 5. The CDR3 spans 15 residues.

The genes are TRBV7-2 and TRBJ2-2, with D perhaps matching TRBD1 (5 bases). Germline loops: CDR1 SGHTA, CDR2 FQGNSA. Trimming left V 1 base short and J 4 bases short, with 10 bases between. This CDR3 has 15 residues. The CDR3 loop reads CASSLGWTITGELFF. Written as DNA, the CDR3 is TGTGCCAGCAGCTTAGGGTGGACAATCACCGGGGAGCTGTTTTTT.

The rearrangement uses TRBV7-2 and TRBJ2-5; tentative D call: TRBD2 (7 bases). CDR1 and CDR2 from the germline V gene are SGHTA and FQGNSA. The CDR3 length is 14 residues. The V end lost 5 bases, the J end lost 3 bases, and 13 bases lay between the germline ends. CDR3 sequence: CASSERGGKETQYF. Written as DNA, the CDR3 is TGTGCCAGCAGCGAAAGGGGGGGAAAAGAGACCCAGTACTTC.

V usage is TRBV19 and J usage is TRBJ2-1, with 11 bases aligning to TRBD2. The CDR3 is 14 amino acids. J was trimmed by 6 bases and V by 7 bases; bases with no gene match: 5. Germline V gene sequence: CDR1 LNHDA, CDR2 SQIVND (reference sequence). CDR3 residues: CASMLLAGGNEQFF. CDR3 nucleotide sequence: TGTGCCAGTATGTTGCTAGCGGGGGGCAATGAGCAGTTCTTC.

The rearrangement links TRBV9 to TRBJ2-7, with a weak D call TRBD1 (5 bases). Germline V gene sequence: CDR1 SGDLS, CDR2 YYNGEE. V shed 0 bases and J shed 4 bases, with 14 bases lying between them. The CDR3 contains 15 residues. The CDR3 DNA follows: TGTGCCAGCAGCGTAGCGCCGACAGCCTTATACGAGCAGTACTTC. Encoded protein: CASSVAPTALYEQYF.

J is TRBJ2-1 and V is TRBV6-2 or TRBV6-3, with a tentative D call TRBD1 (6 bases). Trimming removed 2 bases from V and 12 bases from J, with 14 bases in between. This CDR3 region has 13 residues. Per germline, CDR1 MNHEY and CDR2 SVGEGT. The CDR3 coding sequence is TGTGCCAGCAGTTACGTGATGTTGGGGGCGCAGTTCTTC. The encoded protein is CASSYVMLGAQFF.

The chain is built from TRBV10-3 and TRBJ2-3; tentative D call: TRBD1 (5 bases). CDR3 size: 14 residues. Trimming took 0 bases from V and 3 from J, leaving 7 bases between them. Germline lookup yields CDR1 ENHRY and CDR2 SYGVKD. The CDR3 nucleotides read TGTGCCATCAGTGAGTCCGCAGGGACAGATACGCAGTATTTT. It encodes CAISESAGTDTQYF.

Note on this clone: One end of the junction fails to match germline, which may point to a read error. The chain links TRBV7-2 to TRBJ1-1; 7 bases fit TRBD1. This CDR3 region has 12 residues. Germline CDR1 SGHTA, CDR2 FQGNSA. This CDR3 reads CASSLRQGSVTF. CDR3 in DNA: TGTGCCAGCAGCTTAAGACAGGGTTCGGTAACTTTT. Variable domain in full (rest from reference TRBV7-2 and TRBJ1-1): GAGVSQSPSNKVTEKGKDVELRCDPISGHTALYWYRQSLGQGLEFLIYFQGNSAPDKSGLPSDRFSAERTGGSVSTLTIQRTQQEDSAVYLCASSLRQGSVTFGQGTRLTVV.

This clone was counted between two and nine times. This chain links TRBV18 with TRBJ1-4, with 9 bases aligning to TRBD1. Germline CDR1 reads KGHSH; CDR2 reads LQKENI. There are 18 residues in the CDR3. The V and J ends lost 2 bases and 8 bases, in that order; junction bases with no gene match: 15. The CDR3 reads CASSPRRQGEAFGEKLFF. The CDR3 DNA sequence: TGTGCCAGCTCACCAAGGAGACAGGGGGAGGCCTTTGGAGAAAAACTGTTTTTT.

The chain employs TRBV19 and TRBJ1-2; TRBD1 aligns across 7 bases. Germline lookup yields CDR1 LNHDA and CDR2 SQIVND (reference sequence). J lost 6 bases, V lost 5 bases, and 3 bases had no gene match. This CDR3 contains 12 residues. The CDR3 region is CASSPRGNGYTF. The CDR3, as DNA: TGTGCCAGTAGTCCCAGGGGGAATGGCTACACCTTC.

The chain carries TRBV11-3 and TRBJ1-2, with 12 positions matching TRBD1. Germline CDR1 SGHNT, CDR2 YENEEA. The V gene end was trimmed by 6 bases and the J gene end by 7 bases; junction bases not matched to a gene: 6. This CDR3 region has 14 residues. Written as DNA, the CDR3 is TGTGCCAGCAGTCAGGGACAGGGGGCGTTTGGCTACACCTTC. As protein: CASSQGQGAFGYTF.

CDR3: CASSLVTPYGYTF. CDR3 bases: TGTGCCAGCAGCTTAGTAACTCCCTATGGCTACACCTTC. The J gene is TRBJ1-2, the V gene TRBV7-9; D ambiguous. The CDR3 runs 13 residues. The germline gives CDR1 SEHNR, CDR2 FQNEAQ (reference sequence). The V end was cut by 1 base, the J end by 4 bases, with 7 bases between.

V and J are TRBV7-6 and TRBJ2-7; 9 nucleotides agree with TRBD1. This CDR3 spans 13 amino acids. The ends lost 5 bases at V and 7 bases at J; junction bases unmatched: 6. Germline loops: CDR1 SGHVS, CDR2 FNYEAQ. The CDR3 reads CASSLQTGGEQYV. CDR3 coding DNA: TGTGCCAGCAGCCTCCAGACAGGGGGTGAGCAGTACGTC.

V is TRBV11-3 and J is TRBJ2-5, with D maybe TRBD1 (5 bases). The CDR3 totals 14 residues. Germline CDR1 reads SGHNT; CDR2 reads YENEEA. V lost 5 bases to trimming and J lost 5 bases, with 15 bases between them. The CDR3 is CASSPQGLGETQYF. DNA for the CDR3: TGTGCCAGCAGCCCGCAGGGCCTCGGGGAGACCCAGTACTTC.

V usage is TRBV2 and J usage is TRBJ2-3, with D perhaps TRBD1 (6 bases). Germline values: CDR1 SNHLY, CDR2 FYNNEI. V lost 6 bases to trimming and J lost 0 bases, with 13 bases between them. The CDR3 runs 15 residues. CDR3 loop: CASRERTVSTDTQYF. CDR3 DNA sequence: TGTGCCAGCAGGGAGCGGACAGTCAGCACAGATACGCAGTATTTT.